The 17 T cell receptor beta chains presented below share a single source sample, sequenced in a study of PD-L1 blockade in urothelial cancer. Using immunoSEQ multiplex PCR, the repertoire was profiled, and TCRdb retains in-frame clones only, with some absent. Of fewer than 30,000 clones listed, roughly 84% are singletons. The sample consisted of PBMCs, taken around atezolizumab (anti-PD-L1) treatment. These receptors originate from a man aged 70 or older with urothelial cancer.

This clone was recorded only once. V and J are TRBV2 and TRBJ2-4, with 10 bases matching TRBD1. Trimming removed 6 bases from V and 8 bases from J; junction bases left unmatched: 7. CDR1 is SNHLY and CDR2 is FYNNEI in the germline V gene. This CDR3 region has 14 residues. The CDR3 protein is CASRRTGGEDIQYF. The DNA of the CDR3 is TGTGCCAGCAGAAGGACAGGGGGTGAAGACATTCAGTACTTC.

The V and J genes are TRBV9 and TRBJ2-2, with no clear D. V was trimmed by 2 bases and J by 0 bases, leaving 8 bases between them. CDR1 is SGDLS, CDR2 YYNGEE, per germline. The CDR3 spans 15 residues. The CDR3 region is CASSVGPTNTGELFF. The CDR3 nucleotides read TGTGCCAGCAGCGTTGGCCCAACGAACACCGGGGAGCTGTTTTTT.

This rearrangement joins TRBV18 to TRBJ2-7; D remains unclear. The length of the CDR3 is 13 residues. The germline V gene encodes CDR1 KGHSH and CDR2 LQKENI. V lost 0 bases and J lost 3, with 6 bases in between. The CDR3 coding sequence is TGTGCCAGCTCACCACCTTCAGGCTACGAGCAGTACTTC. It encodes CASSPPSGYEQYF.

The V call is TRBV28, the J call TRBJ1-5; D might be TRBD1 (5 bases). Germline CDR1 is MDHEN and CDR2 is SYDVKM. This CDR3 is built from 13 residues. The germline V and J ends were trimmed by 5 bases and 7 bases, with 12 bases remaining between them. The CDR3 DNA reads as TGTGCCAGCAGTATTCCGGGGGGGCAGCCCCAGCATTTT. Protein sequence: CASSIPGGQPQHF.

The rearrangement links TRBV18 to TRBJ2-7, with 8 bases matching TRBD2. This CDR3 has 16 amino acids. V shed 5 bases, J shed 6 bases, and the junction held 15 bases outside the gene matches. Germline values: CDR1 KGHSH, CDR2 LQKENI. CDR3 amino acids: CASSSGGASGGGEQYF. The CDR3 DNA reads TGTGCCAGCTCATCCGGGGGGGCAAGCGGAGGGGGCGAGCAGTACTTC.

V is TRBV19 and J is TRBJ1-2; D unclear. V lost 8 bases to trimming and J lost 4 bases, with 8 bases between them. CDR1 is LNHDA and CDR2 is SQIVND in the germline V gene (reference sequence). The CDR3 has 11 amino acids. CDR3 DNA: TGTGCCAGTGGAGGGTTCTATGGCTACACCTTC. Its translation: CASGGFYGYTF.

CDR3 in DNA: TGTGCCATCAGCGACAGGGGGAACACTGAAGCTTTCTTT. It encodes CAISDRGNTEAFF. The chain recombines TRBV10-3 with TRBJ1-1; 8 nucleotides agree with TRBD1. Germline loops: CDR1 ENHRY, CDR2 SYGVKD. The CDR3 spans 13 residues. With 6 bases clipped from V and 1 base from J, the junction kept 1 base outside the gene matches.

The chain is built from TRBV9 and TRBJ2-1, with 10 bases that match TRBD1. With V trimmed by 3 bases and J by 4 bases, 10 bases remained unmatched. This CDR3 is 17 amino acids long. Germline CDR1 and CDR2: SGDLS and YYNGEE. In DNA, the CDR3 is TGTGCCAGCAGCGCAACGACAGGGGGCGCCCGTTACAATGAGCAGTTCTTC. Residues: CASSATTGGARYNEQFF.

A single count supports this clone. This chain links TRBV6-5 with TRBJ2-1, with D unclear. This CDR3 is 11 amino acids long. V gave up 6 bases and J gave up 8 bases, with 8 bases separating them. Germline-derived CDR1 and CDR2 are MNHEY and SVGAGI. The CDR3 spells CASRLRDEQFF. CDR3 bases: TGTGCCAGCAGGCTCCGGGATGAGCAGTTCTTC.

This chain joins TRBV14 and TRBJ2-5, with 13 positions matching TRBD2. The germline V gene encodes CDR1 SGHDN and CDR2 FVKESK. V lost 1 base and J lost 5; bases outside the gene matches: 4. The CDR3 length is 16 residues. The CDR3 reads CASSQGTSGRIETQYF. The DNA of the CDR3 is TGTGCCAGCAGCCAAGGGACTAGCGGGAGAATTGAGACCCAGTACTTC.

The chain is built from TRBV19 and TRBJ2-7; 10 bases align to TRBD1. The CDR3 runs to 15 residues. Trimming removed 6 bases from V and 2 bases from J; junction bases left unmatched: 7. Germline CDR1 LNHDA, CDR2 SQIVND (reference sequence). CDR3 residues: CASSREGQGTYEQYF. The CDR3 DNA sequence: TGTGCCAGTAGCCGGGAGGGACAGGGGACCTACGAGCAGTACTTC. The complete variable domain, with remaining parts taken from reference TRBV19 and TRBJ2-7, reads DGGITQSPKYLFRKEGQNVTLSCEQNLNHDAMYWYRQDPGQGLRLIYYSQIVNDFQKGDIAEGYSVSREKKESFPLTVTSAQKNPTAFYLCASSREGQGTYEQYFGPGTRLTVT.

The genes are TRBV5-1 and TRBJ1-1; TRBD1 might be the D (6 bases). Germline CDR1 SGHRS, CDR2 YFSETQ. The ends were cut back, 3 bases at V and 7 bases at J, with 13 bases in the middle. This CDR3 contains 13 residues. The chain's CDR3 is CASSSNRDDEAFF. The CDR3 region has the DNA TGCGCCAGCAGCTCCAACAGGGACGATGAAGCTTTCTTT.

The rearrangement links TRBV7-9 to TRBJ1-2; D gene ambiguous. CDR1 is SEHNR, CDR2 FQNEAQ, per germline (reference sequence). Trimming cost V 5 bases and J 8 bases, with 15 bases left between them. This CDR3 region has 13 residues. The DNA for the CDR3 is TGTGCCAGCAGCGGAGACGGAGCGAGGGGCTACACCTTC. This encodes CASSGDGARGYTF.

The chain employs TRBV5-1 and TRBJ2-7; no firm D call. This CDR3 comprises 16 residues. Trimming cost V 4 bases and J 0 bases, with 17 bases left between them. CDR1 is SGHRS, CDR2 YFSETQ, per germline. CDR3 protein: CASSPTVAVSSYEQYF. As DNA, the CDR3 is TGCGCCAGCAGCCCGACGGTGGCGGTGAGCTCCTACGAGCAGTACTTC.

This rearrangement joins TRBV7-6 to TRBJ2-1; the match to TRBD2 covers 7 bases. The trim removed 0 bases at V and 8 bases at J, leaving 10 bases unmatched. The length of the CDR3 is 16 residues. Germline-derived CDR1 and CDR2 are SGHVS and FNYEAQ. This CDR3 reads CASSLAIAGAIHEQFF. For the CDR3, the DNA is TGTGCCAGCAGCTTAGCGATTGCGGGAGCAATCCATGAGCAGTTCTTC.

The CDR3 DNA reads TGTGCCAGCAGTTTTAGCCGGCAGCCCCAGCATTTT. Translating gives CASSFSRQPQHF. V gene TRBV28 combines with J gene TRBJ1-5; no clear D gene. The germline CDR1 and CDR2 sequences are MDHEN and SYDVKM. Trimming stripped 3 bases from V and 7 bases from J, with 7 bases between. The CDR3 extends over 12 amino acids. Supplemented by reference TRBV28 and TRBJ1-5, the full variable domain reads DVKVTQSSRYLVKRTGEKVFLECVQDMDHENMFWYRQDPGLGLRLIYFSYDVKMKEKGDIPEGYSVSREKKERFSLILESASTNQTSMYLCASSFSRQPQHFGDGTRLSIL.

The V and J genes are TRBV2 and TRBJ2-7, with D perhaps TRBD2 (5 bases). This CDR3 has 14 amino acids. Trimming took 3 bases from V and 7 from J, leaving 16 bases between them. Germline V gene lookup returns CDR1 SNHLY and CDR2 FYNNEI. DNA for the CDR3: TGTGCCAGCAGTGACGTCCCATCTTCGGGGGAGCAGTACTTC. As protein: CASSDVPSSGEQYF.